This T cell receptor beta chain was recorded in a study of shared clonotypes between healthy human individuals. Study background: CD8 memory received one plate per donor, CD8 naive two, CD4 memory three and CD4 naive three.

Study-wide results and limits: In contrast to clonotypes shared by all four donors, non-shared clonotypes had lower generation probabilities.

A note on this clone: Its cognate antigen is unknown.

With 0 bases removed from V and 5 bases from J, the gap between germline ends came to 17 bases. Germline CDR1 reads SGHRS; CDR2 reads YFSETQ. CDR3 length: 16 amino acids. Sequencing was performed with immunoSEQ multiplex PCR; in TCRdb, only in-frame clones are kept and a portion is missing. The sample consists of about 1 million clones, roughly 70% of them appearing once. The chain carries TRBV5-1 and TRBJ1-1; tentative D call: TRBD1 (6 bases). Sequences were obtained from memory CD4+ T cells sorted from blood. Subset described: CD45RA-negative fraction. The receptor comes from a man aged 18-30 years in good health. CDR3 bases: TGCGCCAGCAGCTTGGTTACAGGGACAAGGAGAACTGAAGCTTTCTTT. Its protein is CASSLVTGTRRTEAFF.